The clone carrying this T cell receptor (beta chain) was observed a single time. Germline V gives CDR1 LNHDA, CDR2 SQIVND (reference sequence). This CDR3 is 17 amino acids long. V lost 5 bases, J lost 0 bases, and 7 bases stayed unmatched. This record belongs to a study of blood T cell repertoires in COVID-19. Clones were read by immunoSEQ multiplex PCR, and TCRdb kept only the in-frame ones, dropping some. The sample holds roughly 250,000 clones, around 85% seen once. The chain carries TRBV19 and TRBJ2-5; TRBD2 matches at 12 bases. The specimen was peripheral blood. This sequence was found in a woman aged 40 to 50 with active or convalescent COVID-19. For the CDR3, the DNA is TGTGCCAGTAGTTTATGGCTAGCGGGGGGGAACCAAGAGACCCAGTACTTC. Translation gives CASSLWLAGGNQETQYF.